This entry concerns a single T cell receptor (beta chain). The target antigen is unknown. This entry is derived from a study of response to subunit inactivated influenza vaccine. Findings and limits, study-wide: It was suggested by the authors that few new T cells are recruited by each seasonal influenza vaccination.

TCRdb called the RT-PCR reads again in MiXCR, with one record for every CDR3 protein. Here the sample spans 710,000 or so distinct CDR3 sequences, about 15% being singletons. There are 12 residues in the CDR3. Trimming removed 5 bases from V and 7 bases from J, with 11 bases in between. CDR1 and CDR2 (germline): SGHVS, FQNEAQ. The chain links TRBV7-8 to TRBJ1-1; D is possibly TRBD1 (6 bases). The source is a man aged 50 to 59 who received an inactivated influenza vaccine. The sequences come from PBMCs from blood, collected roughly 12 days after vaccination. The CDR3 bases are TGTGCCAGCAGCCCATTAGGGGGTGAAGCTTTCTTT. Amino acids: CASSPLGGEAFF.